This entry concerns a single TCR beta chain. What it binds is not known. The CDR3 spans 14 residues. From germline, CDR1 is SGHAT and CDR2 FQDESV (reference sequence). V was trimmed by 1 base and J by 5 bases, leaving 11 bases between them. The data derive from a study of graft-versus-host responses after intestinal transplantation. Study-wide context: Transplantation in recipients was multivisceral, liver-intestinal, or isolated intestinal.

Method: immunoSEQ multiplex PCR; TCRdb's copy keeps in-frame clones and lacks some. The sample contains 100,000 or so clones, about 90% of which appear only once. The specimen was unstimulated CD4+ T cells sorted from spleen or lymph node cells, collected before transplant. The V call is TRBV11-1, the J call TRBJ2-5; D is possibly TRBD2 (7 bases). This sequence originates from a human donor who was the organ donor for an intestinal transplant. The CDR3 sequence: CASSLGGGQETQYF. The CDR3 DNA reads TGTGCCAGCAGCTTAGGGGGGGGGCAGGAGACCCAGTACTTC. The variable domain in full, completed from reference TRBV11-1 and TRBJ2-5, reads EAEVAQSPRYKITEKSQAVAFWCDPISGHATLYWYRQILGQGPELLVQFQDESVVDDSQLPKDRFSAERLKGVDSTLKIQPAELGDSAMYLCASSLGGGQETQYFGPGTRLLVL.